This TCR beta chain originates from a study of T cells in Graves' hyperthyroidism and ophthalmopathy. At the level of the study: Peripheral blood was collected at initial diagnosis, before any treatment.

Findings and caveats of the study: The model identified upcoming ophthalmopathy a median approximately 6.4 months ahead of onset.

Using RNA transcripts as the source, TCR beta CDR3 regions were amplified. The HTBI primer set was used in a first-round RT-PCR of the TCR CDR3. TCRdb independently ran MiXCR on the multiplex PCR reads; one entry per CDR3 protein. The table includes roughly 800,000 distinct CDR3 sequences, roughly 37% detected once. Concerning this clonotype: Antigen specificity is unknown.

Uncontrolled infection, other autoimmune disease, pregnancy or lactation excluded patients. Orbital computed tomography, thyroid ultrasound, serum thyroxine and TRAb, and clinical symptoms together informed the diagnoses. J lost 4 bases, V lost 2 bases, and 5 bases had no gene match. This CDR3 has 13 amino acids. Germline CDR1 DFQATT, CDR2 SNEGSKA (reference sequence). The sequence came from a man aged 18 to 35 with Graves' hyperthyroidism. The rearrangement joins TRBV20-1 to TRBJ2-7, with TRBD2 identical over 7 bases. Material: blood. The CDR3 sequence: CSARSSGKYEQYF. The CDR3 DNA sequence: TGCAGTGCTAGATCCAGCGGGAAGTACGAGCAGTACTTC.